The T cell receptor (beta chain) described here comes from a study of chemoradiotherapy in HPV16-positive cancers. TCRdb's table, derived via immunoSEQ multiplex PCR, lists solely in-frame clones and lacks some. There are 30,000 to 40,000 clones in the sample; 65% to 80% occur only once, and more than 5% lies in the top ten. This clone has more than one count but fewer than ten. CDR3 size: 14 residues. V lost 4 bases and J 2 bases, leaving 12 bases between the germline ends. Germline-derived CDR1 and CDR2 are SGHRS and YFSETQ. The sequenced sample was blood, obtained from a patient who underwent chemoradiotherapy. The gene calls are TRBV5-1 and TRBJ1-2, with no clear D. The origin of this receptor is a human donor with HPV-associated anogenital cancer. The CDR3 reads CASSPEGYNYGYTF. DNA of the CDR3: TGCGCCAGCAGCCCCGAAGGATACAACTATGGCTACACCTTC. The full variable domain, its missing parts supplied by reference TRBV5-1 and TRBJ1-2, is KAGVTQTPRYLIKTRGQQVTLSCSPISGHRSVSWYQQTPGQGLQFLFEYFSETQRNKGNFPGRFSGRQFSNSRSEMNVSTLELGDSALYLCASSPEGYNYGYTFGSGTRLTVV.